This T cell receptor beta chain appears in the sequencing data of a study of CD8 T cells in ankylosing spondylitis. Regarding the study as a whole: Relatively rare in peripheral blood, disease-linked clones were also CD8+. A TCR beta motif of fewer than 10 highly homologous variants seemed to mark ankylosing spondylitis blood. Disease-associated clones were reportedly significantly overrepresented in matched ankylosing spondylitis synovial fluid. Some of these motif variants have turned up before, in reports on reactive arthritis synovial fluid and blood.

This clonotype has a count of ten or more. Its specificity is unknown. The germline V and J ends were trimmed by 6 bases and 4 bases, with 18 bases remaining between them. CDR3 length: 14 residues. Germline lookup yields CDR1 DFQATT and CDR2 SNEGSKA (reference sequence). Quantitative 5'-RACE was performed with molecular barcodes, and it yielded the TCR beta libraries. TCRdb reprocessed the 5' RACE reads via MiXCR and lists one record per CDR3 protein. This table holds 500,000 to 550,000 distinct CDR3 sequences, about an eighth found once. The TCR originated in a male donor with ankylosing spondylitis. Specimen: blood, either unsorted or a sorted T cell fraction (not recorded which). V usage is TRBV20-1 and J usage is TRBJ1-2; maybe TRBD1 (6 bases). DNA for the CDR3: TGCAGTGCACAAGGCGGGGGGCGCGGCTATGGCTACACCTTC. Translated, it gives CSAQGGGRGYGYTF.